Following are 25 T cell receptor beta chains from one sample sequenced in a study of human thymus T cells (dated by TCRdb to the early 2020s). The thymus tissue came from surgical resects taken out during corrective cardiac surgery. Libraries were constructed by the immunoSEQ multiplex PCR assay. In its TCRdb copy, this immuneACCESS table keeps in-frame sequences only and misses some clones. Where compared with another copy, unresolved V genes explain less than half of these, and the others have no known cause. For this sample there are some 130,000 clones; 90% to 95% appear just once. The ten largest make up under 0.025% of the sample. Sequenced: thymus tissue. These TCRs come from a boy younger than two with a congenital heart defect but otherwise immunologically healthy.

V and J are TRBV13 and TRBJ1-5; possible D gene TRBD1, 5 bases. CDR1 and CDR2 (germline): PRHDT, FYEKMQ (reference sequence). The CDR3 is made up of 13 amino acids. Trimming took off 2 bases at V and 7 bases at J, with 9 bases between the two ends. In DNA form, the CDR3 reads TGTGCCAGCAGCTTACGACGGGACCAGCCCCAGCATTTT. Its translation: CASSLRRDQPQHF.

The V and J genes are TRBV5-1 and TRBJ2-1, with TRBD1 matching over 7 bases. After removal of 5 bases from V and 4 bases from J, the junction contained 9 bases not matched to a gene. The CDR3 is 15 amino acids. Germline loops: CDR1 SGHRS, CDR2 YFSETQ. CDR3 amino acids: CASRGWRQGYNEQFF. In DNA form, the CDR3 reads TGCGCCAGCAGGGGTTGGCGACAGGGTTACAATGAGCAGTTCTTC.

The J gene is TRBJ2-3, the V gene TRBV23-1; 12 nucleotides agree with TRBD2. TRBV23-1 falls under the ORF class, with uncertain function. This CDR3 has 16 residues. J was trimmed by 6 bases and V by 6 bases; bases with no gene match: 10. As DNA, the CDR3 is TGCGCCAGCAGCCATCTAGCGGGGGGGATAACGGATACGCAGTATTTT. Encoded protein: CASSHLAGGITDTQYF.

CDR3 sequence (DNA): TGTGCCAGCAGCAAAAACATTCAGTACTTC. This sequence encodes CASSKNIQYF. V and J are TRBV28 and TRBJ2-4; no reliable D call. Germline CDR1 MDHEN, CDR2 SYDVKM. Trimming stripped 6 bases from V and 3 bases from J, with 0 bases between. The CDR3 is 10 residues long.

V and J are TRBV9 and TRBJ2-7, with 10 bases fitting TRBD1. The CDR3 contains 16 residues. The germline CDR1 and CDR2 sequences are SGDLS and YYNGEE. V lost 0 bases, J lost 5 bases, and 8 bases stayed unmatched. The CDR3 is CASSVESGTGAHEQYF. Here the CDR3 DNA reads TGTGCCAGCAGCGTAGAATCCGGGACAGGGGCCCACGAGCAGTACTTC.

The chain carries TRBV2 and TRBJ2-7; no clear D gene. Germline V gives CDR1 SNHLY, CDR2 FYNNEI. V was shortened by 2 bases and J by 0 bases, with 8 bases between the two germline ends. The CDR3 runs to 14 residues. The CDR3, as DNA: TGTGCCAGCAGTGAATGCCGGAGCTCCTACGAGCAGTACTTC. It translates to CASSECRSSYEQYF.

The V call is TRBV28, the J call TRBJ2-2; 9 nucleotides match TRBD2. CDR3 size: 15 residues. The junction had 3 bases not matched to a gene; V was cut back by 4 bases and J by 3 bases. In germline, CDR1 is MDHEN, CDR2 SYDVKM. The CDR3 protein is CASSYERGDTGELFF. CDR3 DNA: TGTGCCAGCAGTTACGAGCGGGGGGACACCGGGGAGCTGTTTTTT.

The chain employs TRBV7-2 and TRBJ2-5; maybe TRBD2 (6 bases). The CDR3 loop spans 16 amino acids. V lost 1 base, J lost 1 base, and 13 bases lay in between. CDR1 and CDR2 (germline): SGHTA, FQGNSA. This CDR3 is CASSLDVGGPQETQYF. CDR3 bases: TGTGCCAGCAGCTTAGACGTGGGGGGACCCCAAGAGACCCAGTACTTC.

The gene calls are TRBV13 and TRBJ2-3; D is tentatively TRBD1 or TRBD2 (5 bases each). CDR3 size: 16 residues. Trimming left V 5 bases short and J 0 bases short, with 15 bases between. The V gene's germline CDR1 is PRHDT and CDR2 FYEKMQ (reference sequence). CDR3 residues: CASSKRGWSSTDTQYF. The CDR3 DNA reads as TGTGCCAGCAGCAAGAGGGGCTGGTCGAGCACAGATACGCAGTATTTT.

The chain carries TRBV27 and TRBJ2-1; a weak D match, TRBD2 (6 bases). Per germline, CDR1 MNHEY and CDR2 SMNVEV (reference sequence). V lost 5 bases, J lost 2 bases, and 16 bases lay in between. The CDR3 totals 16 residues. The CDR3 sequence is CASSAFGGRPYNEQFF. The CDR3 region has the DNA TGTGCCAGCAGTGCCTTCGGAGGGCGACCCTACAATGAGCAGTTCTTC.

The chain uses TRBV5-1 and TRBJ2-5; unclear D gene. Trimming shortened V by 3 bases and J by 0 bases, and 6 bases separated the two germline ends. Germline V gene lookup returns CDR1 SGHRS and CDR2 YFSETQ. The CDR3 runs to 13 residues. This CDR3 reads CASSYRNQETQYF. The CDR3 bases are TGCGCCAGCAGCTACAGAAACCAAGAGACCCAGTACTTC.

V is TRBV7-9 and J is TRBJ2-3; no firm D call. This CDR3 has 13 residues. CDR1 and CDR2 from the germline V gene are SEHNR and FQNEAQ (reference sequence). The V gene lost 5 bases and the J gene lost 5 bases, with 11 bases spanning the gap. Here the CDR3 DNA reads TGTGCCAGCAGCCATTCCGACGGAGATACGCAGTATTTT. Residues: CASSHSDGDTQYF.

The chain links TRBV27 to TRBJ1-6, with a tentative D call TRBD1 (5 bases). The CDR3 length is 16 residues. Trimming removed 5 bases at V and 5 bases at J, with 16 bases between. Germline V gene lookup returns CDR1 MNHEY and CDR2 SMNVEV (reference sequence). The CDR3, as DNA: TGTGCCAGCAGTCCACGCCTCCAGGGAGATAATTCACCCCTCCACTTT. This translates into CASSPRLQGDNSPLHF.

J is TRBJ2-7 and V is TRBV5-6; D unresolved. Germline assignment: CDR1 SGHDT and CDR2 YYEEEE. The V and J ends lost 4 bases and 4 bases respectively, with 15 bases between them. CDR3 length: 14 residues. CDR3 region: CASSVTKPGYEQYF. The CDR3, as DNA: TGTGCCAGCAGCGTAACTAAACCCGGATACGAGCAGTACTTC.

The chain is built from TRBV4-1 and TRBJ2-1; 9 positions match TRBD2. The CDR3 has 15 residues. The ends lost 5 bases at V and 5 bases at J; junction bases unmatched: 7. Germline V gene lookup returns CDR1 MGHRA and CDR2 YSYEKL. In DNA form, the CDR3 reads TGCGCCAGCAGCACATGGGGACTAGCCCACAATGAGCAGTTCTTC. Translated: CASSTWGLAHNEQFF.

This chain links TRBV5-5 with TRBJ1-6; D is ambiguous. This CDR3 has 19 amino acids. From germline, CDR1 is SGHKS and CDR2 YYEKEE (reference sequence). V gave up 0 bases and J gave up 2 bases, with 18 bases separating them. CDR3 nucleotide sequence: TGTGCCAGCAGCTTGGGAGGCGGAAATCTAACTACCTATAATTCACCCCTCCACTTT. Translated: CASSLGGGNLTTYNSPLHF.

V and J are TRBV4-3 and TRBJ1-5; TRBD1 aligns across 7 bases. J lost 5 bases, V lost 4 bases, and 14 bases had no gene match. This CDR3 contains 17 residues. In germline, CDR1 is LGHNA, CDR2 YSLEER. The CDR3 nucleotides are TGCGCCAGCAGCCCGCACCACTATACAGGGGTCGATCAGCCCCAGCATTTT. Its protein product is CASSPHHYTGVDQPQHF.

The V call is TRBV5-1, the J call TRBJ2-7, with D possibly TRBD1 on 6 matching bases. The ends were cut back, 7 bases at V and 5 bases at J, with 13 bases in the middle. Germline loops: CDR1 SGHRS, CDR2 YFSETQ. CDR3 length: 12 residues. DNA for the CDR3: TGCGCCAGCCACAGGGTCGTAAACGAGCAGTACTTC. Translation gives CASHRVVNEQYF.

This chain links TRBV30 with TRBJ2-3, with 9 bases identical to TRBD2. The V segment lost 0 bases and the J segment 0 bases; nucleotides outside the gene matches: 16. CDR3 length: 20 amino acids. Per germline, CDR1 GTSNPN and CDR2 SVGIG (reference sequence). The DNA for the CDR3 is TGTGCCTGGAGTGTACGTCAGCGGCTAGCGGGGAGTCCTAGCACAGATACGCAGTATTTT. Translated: CAWSVRQRLAGSPSTDTQYF.

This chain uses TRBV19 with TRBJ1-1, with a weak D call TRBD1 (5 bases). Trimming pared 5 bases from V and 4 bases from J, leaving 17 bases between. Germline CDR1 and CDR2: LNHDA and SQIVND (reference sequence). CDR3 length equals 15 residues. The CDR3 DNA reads TGTGCCAGTAGTCCGATGGACATTTGTAGCACTGAAGCTTTCTTT. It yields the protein CASSPMDICSTEAFF.

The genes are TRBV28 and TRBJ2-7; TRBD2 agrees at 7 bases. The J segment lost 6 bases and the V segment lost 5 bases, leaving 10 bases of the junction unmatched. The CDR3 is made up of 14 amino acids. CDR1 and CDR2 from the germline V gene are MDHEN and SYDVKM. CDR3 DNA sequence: TGTGCCAGCAGTCTAGGACTAGTGGTAGGCGAGCAGTACTTC. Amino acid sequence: CASSLGLVVGEQYF.

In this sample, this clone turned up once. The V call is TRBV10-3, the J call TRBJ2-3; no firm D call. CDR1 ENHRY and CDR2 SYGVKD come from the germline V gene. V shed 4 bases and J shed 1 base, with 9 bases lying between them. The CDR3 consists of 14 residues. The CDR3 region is CAISGPDGTDTQYF. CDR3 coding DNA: TGTGCCATCAGTGGGCCCGATGGCACAGATACGCAGTATTTT.

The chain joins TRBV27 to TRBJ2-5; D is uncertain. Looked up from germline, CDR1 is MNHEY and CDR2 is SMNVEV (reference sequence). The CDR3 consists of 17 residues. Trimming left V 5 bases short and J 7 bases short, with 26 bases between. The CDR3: CASSPTTLDGLPVTQYF. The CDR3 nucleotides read TGTGCCAGCAGTCCAACCACACTCGACGGGCTCCCGGTGACCCAGTACTTC.

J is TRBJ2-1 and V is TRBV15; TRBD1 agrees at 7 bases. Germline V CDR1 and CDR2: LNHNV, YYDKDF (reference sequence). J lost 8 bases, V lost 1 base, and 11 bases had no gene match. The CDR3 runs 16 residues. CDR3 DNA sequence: TGTGCCACCAGCAGAGTAAAGGGGGCGCTTATCCATGAGCAGTTCTTC. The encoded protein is CATSRVKGALIHEQFF. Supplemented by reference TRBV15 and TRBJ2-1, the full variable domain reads DAMVIQNPRYQVTQFGKPVTLSCSQTLNHNVMYWYQQKSSQAPKLLFHYYDKDFNNEADTPDNFQSRRPNTSFCFLDIRSPGLGDTAMYLCATSRVKGALIHEQFFGPGTRLTVL.

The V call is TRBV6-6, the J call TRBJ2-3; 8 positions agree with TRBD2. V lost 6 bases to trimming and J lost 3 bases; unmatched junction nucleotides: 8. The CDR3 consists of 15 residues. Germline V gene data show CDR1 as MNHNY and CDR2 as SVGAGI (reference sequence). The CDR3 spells CASSPRGGATDTQYF. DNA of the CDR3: TGTGCCAGCAGCCCCCGGGGGGGCGCAACAGATACGCAGTATTTT.